This TCR beta chain is drawn from a study of OX40 agonist ivuxolimab in advanced cancers. For the study at large: At about 81% male, the cohort had a mean age of about 60 years, ranging from 23 to 79.

The table came from immunoSEQ multiplex PCR; TCRdb's copy has only in-frame clones and leaves some out. The sample holds more than 75,000 clones, about 86% seen once. The germline V gene has CDR1 SGHTA and CDR2 FQGNSA. CDR3 length: 15 amino acids. V gave up 5 bases and J gave up 0 bases, with 11 bases separating them. It was autoimmune disease history or systemic immunosuppression that excluded patients. The sequencing here drew on CD4+ or CD8+ T cells sorted from blood, taken in a trial of the OX40 agonist ivuxolimab. V and J are TRBV7-2 and TRBJ1-3; D remains unclear. This sequence originates from an adult with an advanced solid tumor such as melanoma, head and neck, liver or kidney cancer. The CDR3 nucleotides are TGTGCCAGCAGCGGGATCCGATCCTCTGGAAACACCATATATTTT. Translation gives CASSGIRSSGNTIYF. The complete variable domain, with remaining parts taken from reference TRBV7-2 and TRBJ1-3, reads GAGVSQSPSNKVTEKGKDVELRCDPISGHTALYWYRQSLGQGLEFLIYFQGNSAPDKSGLPSDRFSAERTGGSVSTLTIQRTQQEDSAVYLCASSGIRSSGNTIYFGEGSWLTVV.